The T cell receptor (beta chain) under discussion was sequenced for a study of cytomegalovirus exposure and HLA in healthy donors (dated by TCRdb to 2016 to 2017). A note on the overall study: In an earlier analysis of approximately 640 of the donors, about 260 Gb of sequence data and 90 million to 120 million unique TCR beta sequences from 150 million to 200 million T cells were reported. An early release that covered more than 550 HLA-typed donors contained approximately 300 gigabases of sequencing data and about 93 million unique TCR sequences. The genetic ancestry cluster associated with self-reported Caucasian donors included around four fifths of the roughly 360 genotyped donors. The study aimed to test whether cataloging public T cell receptors could reveal signatures of past pathogen exposure. The study profiled the T cell repertoires of more than 500 subjects by immunosequencing and related them to cytomegalovirus serostatus. Along with the approximately 700-subject first cohort, a separate validation cohort of some 130 different subjects was used. To predict cytomegalovirus infection status, the study brought together high-throughput TCR immunosequencing, statistical association of individual TCRs with disease status, and machine learning. A later analysis re-analyzed previously published TCR beta repertoires from several hundred donors and added high-resolution HLA genotyping to study TCR occurrence patterns. The later analysis used no new phenotypic data to find candidate immune exposures, relying instead on TCR beta sequences and their occurrence across donors. An earlier analysis of some 500 of the donors applied high-throughput TCR beta sequencing to assess whether each TCR beta V gene segment acted as functional or pseudogenic. Donor age, sex, ethnicity and CMV serostatus were compiled alongside the repertoire data. In a later genetic analysis, genome-wide SNP genotypes for 398 of the 666 donors were used, and that subset was treated as a discovery cohort. Every repertoire in the discovery cohort had been generated on one and the same sequencing platform. Both class I and class II loci were covered by HLA typing, at four-digit resolution. The number of donors typed differed by locus, with roughly 629-640 for A, B, C, DRB1 and DQB1, 522 for DQA1, 600 to 610 for DPA1, and some 450 for DPB1. Several DR-DQ haplotypes were handled as single units for association and clustering because linkage in the cohort was strong. Across 300 to 500 genotyped donors of the cohort, an average of roughly 250,000 unique TCR beta nucleotide sequences per donor were sequenced, and roughly 18% of those sequences were non-productive. The research as a whole found: A group of highly shared sequence variants was considered likely to be a technical artifact of the sequencing pipeline. An earlier analysis of approximately 530 of the donors showed that most TCR beta V segments appeared in productive rearrangements either about 90% or about 30% of the time, which broadly matched IMGT annotations. In this cohort, only TCR beta chains were sequenced, and detectable features were limited by the absence of alpha or paired-chain data. Approximately 16 rarely observed V segments, including chromosome 9 orphons, were excluded from the earlier analysis of several hundred of the donors because counts were too low. In both the original and validation cohorts, the classifier was reported to diagnose cytomegalovirus status with high specificity and sensitivity. Some IMGT-functional V segments, including TRBV6-2 and TRBV6-3, could not be told apart with the 87-base-pair reads, so those segments were excluded. A further reported finding was that TCR beta sequences accurately predicted the HLA-A and HLA-B alleles for most subjects in the first cohort. A later genetic analysis associated a missense DCLRE1C variant with V-gene and J-gene trimming of TCR beta chains, and an independent cohort replicated the association. In a later analysis, HLA-associated TCR beta chains showed more clonal expansion and lower generation probabilities than non-associated chains that were equally common. When HLA alleles, especially DR and DQ, strongly co-occurred, TCR associations were difficult to assign to individual alleles. Sequencing depth was assumed to be roughly uniform across donors in the presence/absence analyses, though that assumption may not hold. According to a later analysis, most CMV-associated TCR beta chains appeared to be HLA-restricted, and the HLA associations seemed to be driven largely by CMV exposure. Correlated functional status among segregating V segments might reflect linkage disequilibrium, but an unknown experimental factor could not be ruled out. The authors suggested that the approach could potentially be extended to other disease states and immunological phenotypes. Most TCR sequences were seen in very few donors, while some public TCRs were found in many individuals. Because HLA typing was missing for some donors at each locus, association tests included only the typed subset. Compared with the roughly 600-donor mean, donors in an Asian-associated ancestry cluster had fewer N-insertions in productive TCRs, according to a later genetic analysis. A later analysis found that TCR association rates varied across HLA loci, with DRB1 alleles showing the most associated TCRs and HLA-C alleles the fewest. A total of 150 to 200 TCR beta chains were listed by the study as associated with cytomegalovirus. Specific HLA alleles were associated with 15,000 to 20,000 TCR beta sequences at a false discovery rate of 0.05 in a later analysis. CMV serostatus was the only immune exposure information available for the cohort. A few of the identified cytomegalovirus-associated TCR beta chains were confirmed in vitro to be specific for cytomegalovirus antigens. Several of the top co-occurrence clusters appeared to be linked to parvovirus B19, influenza, CMV and Epstein-Barr virus, according to a later analysis.

From the cysteine up to the phenylalanine, the CDR3 has a length of 14 residues. The CDR3 DNA has 42 bases and is translated from base 1. The germline V gene provides CDR1 MNHEY and CDR2 SVGAGI. V loses 7 bases, J loses 8 bases, and the germline ends lie 20 bases apart. Library creation used the immunoSEQ multiplex PCR assay. A mixture of 60 forward primers for TCR Vbeta segments and 13 reverse primers for TCR Jbeta segments was used in the multiplex PCR. A multiplex PCR assay on genomic DNA amplified the CDR3 region of rearranged TCR beta genes. On the Illumina HiSeq System, the amplified TCR beta libraries were sequenced as 87-base-pair reads. As for the original processing: A later analysis counted some 74 million unique TCR beta chains across the 666 repertoires, and some 12 million of these chains were shared by at least two donors. Raw reads were error-corrected and collapsed into unique sequences by a nearest-neighbor algorithm in which closely related sequences were merged to remove PCR and sequencing errors. V, D and J gene segments were assigned by aligning CDR3 sequences to IMGT reference sequences. For a sequence to be retained, a match of at least six nucleotides was required to both a V gene segment and a J gene segment. A rearrangement counted as productive if the CDR3 had no stop codons and remained in frame with V and J, and every other rearrangement counted as non-productive. CDR3 was defined by IMGT convention, running from the second conserved V-encoded cysteine to the conserved J-encoded phenylalanine. The earlier analysis of 587 of the donors excluded any sequence lacking an unambiguous match to a single V gene segment. In an earlier analysis of 587 of the donors, a V segment was called functional when productive rearrangements were above 56.7%, and segregating when the standard deviation between donors exceeded 5%. A statistical classification framework was developed to diagnose cytomegalovirus status using the catalog of TCR beta chain sequences. A later analysis assigned V and J genes by comparing TCR nucleotide sequences with IMGT/GENE-DB human TR gene sequences. A later analysis assigned CDR3 sequences and most-parsimonious VDJ recombination scenarios with the TCRdist pipeline. In a later analysis, every TCR beta chain was defined by the combination of its CDR3 amino acid sequence and its V-gene family, and reads without a unique V-gene family were dropped. To address suspected cross-contamination and a sequencing artifact, a later analysis removed approximately 600 highly shared, low-generation-probability nucleotide sequences. For each public chain, a later analysis derived a clonal expansion index from normalized ranks of inferred template counts within each repertoire. Generation probabilities in a later analysis came from a VDJ recombination model fitted to out-of-frame rearrangements, and those results were checked against IGoR. In a later analysis, hypergeometric tests were used to score TCR-TCR, TCR-HLA and TCR-CMV co-occurrence, with a repertoire-size bias correction applied to TCR pairs. False discovery rates were estimated in a later analysis by permuting HLA or CMV assignments 20 times. In a later analysis, co-occurring TCRs were grouped with DBSCAN, and TCRdist sequence similarity was added when clustering was performed within HLA-allele-positive subsets. Repertoires with fewer than 30,000 or more than 120,000 public chains, plus five repertoires with anomalous nucleotide sharing, were excluded from co-occurrence clustering. TCRdb stores this immuneACCESS table with in-frame sequences only. Part of the clones is absent; in the studies checked, under half of the shortfall reflects unresolved V genes, and no reason is known for the rest. The DNA gave D and trimming, while V, J and clone size come from that table. This sample comprises 180,000 or so clones, over 80% of them detected only once. The ten largest clones take up 4.5% of the sample.

The cohort comprised some 730 healthy bone marrow donors. At the time of sampling, all cohort members were nominally healthy, though unrecorded immune exposures were likely present. The donor was CMV seropositive and belonged to the group of 250 to 300 seropositive cohort members. A peripheral blood sample was provided by each donor, and peripheral blood mononuclear cells were used for TCR beta sequencing. Genomic DNA was extracted from the blood cell samples with the Qiagen DNeasy Blood Extraction Kit. On this clone itself: Its antigen is currently not known. No base-level quality is on record; no much larger clone is a single base apart.

Sequencing used PBMCs. The rearrangement joined TRBV6-5 to TRBJ1-1; the best D guess is TRBD1, with 6 bases matching. This clonotype was sampled from a woman aged 50 to 60 in good health and CMV-seropositive. For the CDR3, the sequence is CASTKGVTGTEAFF. The DNA is TGTGCCAGCACCAAAGGGGTTACAGGGACCGAAGCTTTCTTT.